The present T cell receptor (beta chain) was sequenced within a study of T-cell memory formation after mild COVID-19. TCRdb re-called the 5' RACE reads through MiXCR, storing one row per CDR3 protein. The sample lists roughly 370,000 distinct CDR3 sequences; around a sixth were seen once. The V end lost 10 bases, the J end lost 4 bases, and 19 bases lay between the germline ends. CDR3 length: 14 amino acids. Input material: PBMCs or a T cell subset sorted from them (not recorded which). The TCR comes from a man aged 18 to 30 who had mild COVID-19 (a few samples of this study predate the infection). Cell type and time point are not known. This chain connects TRBV12-3 or TRBV12-4 to TRBJ1-1; weak D call: TRBD1 (5 bases). This CDR3 reads CATTEYLGATEAFF. CDR3 nucleotides: TGTGCCACCACCGAGTATCTTGGGGCCACTGAAGCTTTCTTT.